This TCR beta chain was captured by sequencing in a study of T cell repertoires in cytomegalovirus infection. TCRdb analysed the reads with MiXCR anew, one entry per CDR3 protein. The table shows around 570,000 distinct CDR3 sequences, with just under 40% occurring only once. The germline CDR1 and CDR2 sequences are MNHEY and SVGAGI. The V and J ends lost 5 bases and 5 bases, in that order; junction bases with no gene match: 20. The CDR3 has 18 residues. A remark on this clonotype: Its antigen remains unidentified.

The chain links TRBV6-5 to TRBJ1-1; 7 bases match TRBD1. The material sequenced was cultured PBMCs, taken from culture after CMV antigen stimulation. The clonotype comes from a human donor in good health (CMV status not recorded). Some clones in this sample may be carry-over from other donors' samples. As DNA, the CDR3 is TGTGCCAGCAGTCGCATCGCTGGAATGGGGACAGAGGGGACTGAAGCTTTCTTT. It is translated as CASSRIAGMGTEGTEAFF.